Listed below are T cell receptor beta chains from one sample, sequenced in a study of blood T cell repertoires in COVID-19. Using immunoSEQ multiplex PCR, the repertoire was profiled, and TCRdb retains in-frame clones only, with some absent. The table includes 70,000 or so clones, under 85% detected once. The specimen was peripheral blood. The origin of the receptors is a man aged 55 to 70 with COVID-19, enrolled during active disease. Each CDR3 is given with its conserved first and last residue. A D gene is named only where the DNA matches it firmly. Where a row states a size, it is once, few, many or the class of an expanded clone; other rows omit it.

clone_size	d_call	j_call	v_call	cdr3_aa	cdr3_nt
once	-	TRBJ2-2	TRBV2	CASSVRGNTGELFF	TGTGCCAGCAGTGTGCGTGGTAACACCGGGGAGCTGTTTTTT
-	-	TRBJ2-3	TRBV30	CAWSVRVGRVTDTQYF	TGTGCCTGGAGTGTACGGGTTGGGCGGGTTACAGATACGCAGTATTTT
-	TRBD2	TRBJ2-7	TRBV18	CASSRLALSEQYF	TGTGCCAGCTCACGACTAGCGTTAAGCGAGCAGTACTTC
-	-	TRBJ1-1	TRBV7-3	CASSFGGATEAFF	TGTGCCAGCAGCTTTGGCGGAGCCACTGAAGCTTTCTTT
-	-	TRBJ2-7	TRBV20-1	CSASNRAQYEQYF	TGCAGTGCTAGTAACAGGGCTCAATACGAGCAGTACTTC
-	-	TRBJ1-1	TRBV9	CASSGRGNAEAFF	TGTGCCAGCAGCGGACGGGGGAATGCTGAAGCTTTCTTT
-	TRBD2	TRBJ2-1	TRBV7-9	CASSLPGLAGNEQFF	TGTGCCAGCAGCTTACCGGGACTAGCGGGGAATGAGCAGTTCTTC
-	-	TRBJ2-7	TRBV27	CASSPRGTEQYF	TGTGCCAGCAGTCCCCGCGGGACCGAGCAGTACTTC
-	TRBD2	TRBJ2-3	TRBV24-1	CATSDLQGGGTDTQYF	TGTGCCACCAGTGATTTGCAGGGCGGGGGGACAGATACGCAGTATTTT
-	-	TRBJ1-1	TRBV30	CAWSRGMNTEAFF	TGTGCCTGGAGTCGGGGGATGAACACTGAAGCTTTCTTT
-	-	TRBJ1-3	TRBV13	CASSFGQPADTIYF	TGTGCCAGCAGCTTTGGACAGCCGGCGGACACCATATATTTT
-	-	TRBJ1-1	TRBV6-5	CASSARTANTEAFF	TGTGCCAGCAGCGCCCGGACAGCGAACACTGAAGCTTTCTTT
-	-	TRBJ1-2	TRBV9	CASKNTYYRYTF	TGTGCCAGCAAGAACACCTACTATCGCTACACCTTC
once	TRBD1	TRBJ1-5	TRBV27	CASSPRAGGHSNQPQHF	TGTGCCAGCAGTCCGCGGGCAGGGGGACATAGCAATCAGCCCCAGCATTTT
-	-	TRBJ1-5	TRBV10-2	CASSSSNRVNQPQHF	TGCGCCAGCAGCTCTTCGAACAGGGTGAATCAGCCCCAGCATTTT
-	-	TRBJ2-5	TRBV3-1/TRBV3-2	CASSQGTQSTQYF	TGTGCCAGCAGCCAGGGCACACAATCCACCCAGTACTTC
-	-	TRBJ2-1	TRBV11-2	CASSLMGVSRDEQFF	TGTGCCAGCAGCTTAATGGGAGTGAGTAGGGATGAGCAGTTCTTC
-	-	TRBJ2-2	TRBV11-3	CASSRSGWGAGELFF	TGTGCCAGCAGCCGATCGGGTTGGGGGGCCGGGGAGCTGTTTTTT
few	TRBD2	TRBJ2-7	TRBV4-1	CASSQGGSYEQYF	TGCGCCAGCAGCCAGGGGGGGAGCTACGAGCAGTACTTC
-	TRBD1	TRBJ2-5	TRBV6-5	CASSYGTGSDQETQYF	TGTGCCAGCAGTTACGGGACAGGGTCAGACCAAGAGACCCAGTACTTC
-	-	TRBJ2-7	TRBV2	CASSPLPYEQYF	TGTGCCAGCAGTCCTCTTCCGTACGAGCAGTACTTC
-	TRBD1	TRBJ2-2	TRBV10-2	CASSETLIPTGDTGELFF	TGCGCCAGCAGTGAGACCCTAATACCGACAGGGGACACCGGGGAGCTGTTTTTT
once	-	TRBJ1-2	TRBV6-2/TRBV6-3	CASSPRGSPYGYTF	TGTGCCAGCAGTCCGCGGGGGTCTCCCTATGGCTACACCTTC
-	-	TRBJ1-1	TRBV23-1	CASSHPAGRGWDTEAFF	TGCGCCAGCAGTCATCCCGCGGGCAGGGGTTGGGACACTGAAGCTTTCTTT
-	TRBD2	TRBJ2-1	TRBV3-1/TRBV3-2	CASSQGSGGENEQFF	TGTGCCAGCAGCCAAGGTTCGGGGGGGGAGAATGAGCAGTTCTTC
-	-	TRBJ2-5	TRBV7-3	CASSFSTRETQYF	TGTGCCAGCAGCTTTTCTACTAGAGAGACCCAGTACTTC
-	TRBD1	TRBJ1-4	TRBV7-9	CASSAGTGDEKLFF	TGTGCCAGCAGCGCCGGGACAGGGGATGAAAAACTGTTTTTT
few	-	TRBJ2-3	TRBV9	CASSVARRADTQYF	TGTGCCAGCAGCGTAGCCAGGCGAGCAGATACGCAGTATTTT
once	TRBD1	TRBJ1-6	TRBV5-1	CASSLSGTGSNSPLHF	TGCGCCAGCAGCTTGTCCGGGACAGGTTCTAATTCACCCCTCCACTTT
-	TRBD1	TRBJ1-6	TRBV5-4	CASSVGDRVDSPLHF	TGTGCCAGCAGCGTGGGGGACAGGGTGGATTCACCCCTCCACTTT